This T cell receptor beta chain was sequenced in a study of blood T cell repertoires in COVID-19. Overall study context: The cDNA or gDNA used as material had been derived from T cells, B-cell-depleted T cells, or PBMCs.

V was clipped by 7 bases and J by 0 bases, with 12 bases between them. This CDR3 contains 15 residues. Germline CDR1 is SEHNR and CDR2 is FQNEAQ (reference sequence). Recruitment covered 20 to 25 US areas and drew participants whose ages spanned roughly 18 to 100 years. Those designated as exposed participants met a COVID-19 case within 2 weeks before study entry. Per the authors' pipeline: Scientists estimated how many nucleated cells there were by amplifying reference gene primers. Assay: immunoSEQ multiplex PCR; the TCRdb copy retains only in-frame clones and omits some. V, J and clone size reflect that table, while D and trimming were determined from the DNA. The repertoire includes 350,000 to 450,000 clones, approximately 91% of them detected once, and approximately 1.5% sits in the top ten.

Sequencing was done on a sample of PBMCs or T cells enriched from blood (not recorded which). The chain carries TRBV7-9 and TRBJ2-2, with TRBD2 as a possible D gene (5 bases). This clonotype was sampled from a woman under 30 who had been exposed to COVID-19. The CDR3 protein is CASTSRASNTGELFF. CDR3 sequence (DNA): TGTGCCAGCACCTCGAGGGCGTCGAACACCGGGGAGCTGTTTTTT.